This T cell receptor beta chain was identified during a study of human T cells and chemical hapten exposure. The study, taken as a whole, reports: Significantly more large CDR3 similarity clusters were formed by expanded TCRs than by controls.

Time point given: patch test 2, 6 weeks after DPC sensitization. Treatment noted: therapeutic diphenylcyclopropenone sensitization with weekly scalp DPC. Germline values: CDR1 MNHEY, CDR2 SVGAGI. With 0 bases clipped from V and 4 bases from J, the junction kept 1 base outside the gene matches. CDR3 length: 14 amino acids. Of note for this clonotype: Its matching antigen is unknown.

As the library was built, unique molecular identifiers were attached to individual cDNA molecules. A single record per CDR3 protein comes from TCRdb applying MiXCR to the RACE reads. This sample has nearly 55,000 distinct CDR3 sequences, with less than 10% found just once. The sample here was whole blood, taken in connection with sensitization to the hapten diphenylcyclopropenone (DPC). The clonotype originates from a woman aged 45-59 years with alopecia areata. Some clones in this sample may be carry-over from other donors' samples. The genes are TRBV6-5 and TRBJ2-5, with 8 bases matching TRBD2. CDR3 sequence (DNA): TGTGCCAGCAGTTACTCGGCGGGAGGAGAGACCCAGTACTTC. Its translation: CASSYSAGGETQYF.